The 11 T cell receptor delta chains in this list originate from one sample, sequenced in a study of delta chains in infants with herpesvirus infections. TCR cDNA was made from PBMC RNA with gamma- and delta-chain-specific primers. TCRdb re-called clones from the RT-PCR reads using CATT. The table has some 1,500 delta-chain clones, approximately 30% seen once. The sequencing here drew on peripheral blood, taken at time point 1 of longitudinal follow-up. Receptors were obtained from a human donor who was a Ugandan infant, either HIV-exposed or HIV-unexposed (not recorded which).

This clone is deemed large (0.1 to 1%). The CDR3 sequence: CALGENTPSSSKTGGYTDKLIF. Here the CDR3 DNA reads TGTGCTCTTGGGGAAAACACCCCCTCTTCTTCGAAAACTGGGGGATACACCGATAAACTCATCTTT. J is TRDJ1 and V is TRDV1; 10 bases line up with TRDD3. Losses at the gene ends were 2 bases for V and 0 bases for J; bases not matched to a gene: 21. Germline CDR1 and CDR2: TSWWSYY and QGS. CDR3 length equals 22 residues.

The rearrangement links TRDV1 to TRDJ1; 9 nucleotides match TRDD3. This CDR3 is built from 21 residues. Per germline, CDR1 TSWWSYY and CDR2 QGS. Trimming at V came to 5 bases and at J to 0 bases, leaving 22 bases not matched to a gene. The CDR3 protein is CALGPPAFHVLGDLYTDKLIF. CDR3 DNA sequence: TGTGCTCTTGGGCCGCCAGCCTTCCATGTACTGGGGGACCTGTACACCGATAAACTCATCTTT.

Worth noting for this clone: A read error may be the cause here, since a much bigger clone is one base away. The sample carries other DNA sequences with the same CDR3. This chain joins TRDV1 and TRDJ1; a weak D match, TRDD2 (6 bases). This CDR3 comprises 19 residues. The germline CDR1 and CDR2 sequences are TSWWSYY and QGS. The CDR3 region is CALGDFLAFPQPYTDKLIF. As DNA, the CDR3 is TGTGCTCTTGGGGATTTCCTGGCCTTCCCCCAACCGTACACCGATAAACTCATCTTC.

This clone was detected once. This may be a read error, as it is one base from a much larger clone. V gene TRDV2 combines with J gene TRDJ3, with a weak D call TRDD3 (6 bases). The CDR3 has 19 amino acids. Germline CDR1 and CDR2: GEAIGNYY and EKD. V shed 0 bases and J shed 0 bases, with 14 bases lying between them. CDR3 nucleotide sequence: TGTGCCTGTGACACCGAATGGGGATGGAGCTCCTGGGACACCCGACAGATGTTTTTC. Its protein is CACDTEWGWSSWDTRQMFF.

This clone was found a few times. A much larger clone is a single base away; this may be a read error. This chain joins TRDV2 and TRDJ3, with 9 bases fitting TRDD3. From germline, CDR1 is GEAIGNYY and CDR2 EKD. The CDR3 has 17 residues. V dropped 2 bases and J dropped 0; count of bases not matched to a gene: 1. The CDR3 DNA follows: TGTGCCTGTGACAACTGGGGGAGCTCCTGGGACACCCGACAGATGTTTTTC. This translates into CACDNWGSSWDTRQMFF.

As for this clone: Being one base from a much bigger clone, this may be a read error. The sample has other DNA sequences that encode this CDR3 too. The rearrangement links TRDV2 to TRDJ1, with 12 bases fitting TRDD3. There are 16 residues in the CDR3. The germline V gene encodes CDR1 GEAIGNYY and CDR2 EKD. With V trimmed by 2 bases and J by 0 bases, 3 bases remained unmatched. CDR3 coding DNA: TGTGCCTGTGACAAGCTGGGGGATACGTACACCGATAAACTCATCTTT. Protein sequence: CACDKLGDTYTDKLIF.

Sample share makes this clone large (0.1 to 1%). The gene calls are TRDV2 and TRDJ3; 7 bases are shared with TRDD3. Germline V lookup: CDR1 GEAIGNYY, CDR2 EKD. The CDR3 sequence is 19 residues long. The ends lost 0 bases at V and 0 bases at J; junction bases unmatched: 7. The CDR3 spells CACDTGWGSSSWDTRQMFF. The CDR3 DNA reads as TGTGCCTGTGACACCGGCTGGGGGTCTAGCTCCTGGGACACCCGACAGATGTTTTTC.

CDR3 nucleotide sequence: TGTGCAGCAACCCCAGGTCTTCGTACTGGGGGATCTTACACCGATAAACTCATCTTT. Amino acid sequence: CAATPGLRTGGSYTDKLIF. This sequence joins TRAV29/DV5 and TRDJ1; 10 bases map to TRDD3. CDR1 is NSMFDY, CDR2 ISSIKDK, per germline. Losses at the gene ends were 3 bases for V and 0 bases for J; bases not matched to a gene: 17. This CDR3 is 19 amino acids long.

By sample fraction, this clone is medium-sized. The rearrangement links TRAV29/DV5 to TRDJ1; a weak D match, TRDD1 (5 bases). The CDR3 length is 16 residues. Trimming cost V 0 bases and J 5 bases, with 20 bases left between them. Germline V CDR1 and CDR2: NSMFDY, ISSIKDK. CDR3 protein: CAASAKLGVGRDKLIF. The DNA for the CDR3 is TGTGCAGCAAGCGCGAAATTAGGGGTCGGGCGGGATAAACTCATCTTT.

V and J are TRAV14/DV4 and TRDJ1; D is uncertain. The germline V and J ends were trimmed by 0 bases and 5 bases, with 22 bases remaining between them. The germline V gene has CDR1 TSDPSYG and CDR2 QGSYDQQN (reference sequence). The CDR3 spans 18 residues. The CDR3 reads CAMREGPLIPPRKDKLIF. The CDR3 DNA sequence: TGTGCAATGAGAGAGGGCCCCCTTATCCCCCCTCGCAAGGATAAACTCATCTTT.

Details on this clone: This sequence may be a read error, since a much larger clone differs from it by one base. Different DNA sequences within this sample yield the same CDR3. Here the CDR3 reads CACDVLGDLTAQLFF. Written as DNA, the CDR3 is TGTGCCTGTGACGTACTGGGTGATTTGACAGCACAACTCTTCTTT. The J gene is TRDJ2, the V gene TRDV2, with D tentatively TRDD3 (6 bases). Trimming left V 3 bases short and J 1 base short, with 11 bases between. The CDR3 is 15 residues long. Germline CDR1 reads GEAIGNYY; CDR2 reads EKD.